Presented here are 13 T cell receptor beta chains from one specimen sequenced in a study of Graves' ophthalmopathy and Graves' hyperthyroidism. RNA transcripts provided the template for amplifying TCR beta CDR3 regions. Following a first-round RT-PCR that used HTBI primers, a second-round multiplex PCR was carried out. MiXCR was run by TCRdb on the multiplex PCR reads, yielding one entry per CDR3 protein. The table has a few hundred thousand distinct CDR3 sequences, less than 45% seen once. The sample was peripheral blood or thyroid tissue (not recorded which). Receptors originate from an adult man with Graves' hyperthyroidism.

The chain recombines TRBV5-1 with TRBJ2-7; 7 bases are shared with TRBD1. Matching the DNA end better, TRBJ2-1 makes the J call doubtful. The CDR3 totals 12 residues. Germline V gene sequence: CDR1 SGHRS, CDR2 YFSETQ. In nucleotides, the CDR3 is TGCGCCAGCAGACCAGGGGGCAATGAGCAGTTCTTC. As protein: CASRPGGNEQFF.

J is TRBJ1-5 and V is TRBV2; 7 bases align to TRBD1. The CDR3 has 15 residues. From germline, CDR1 is SNHLY and CDR2 FYNNEI. V trimming: 4 bases; J trimming: 7 bases; junction bases outside the gene matches: 10. The CDR3 loop reads CASSVLDRMKQPQHF. The CDR3 DNA reads as TGTGCCAGCAGTGTTTTGGACAGGATGAAACAGCCCCAGCATTTT.

On this clonotype itself: This could be a read error, since a much larger clone is one nucleotide away. The gene calls are TRBV5-1 and TRBJ1-2, with 7 bases that match TRBD1. The CDR3 runs 14 residues. Per germline, CDR1 SGHRS and CDR2 YFSETQ. Unmatched junction bases numbered 5, after V lost 3 bases and J lost 3 bases. CDR3 DNA sequence: TGCGCCAGCAGCTCCTCACAGGGGCACTATGGCTACACCTTC. Translated: CASSSSQGHYGYTF.

Ten or more counts support this clonotype. This chain's CDR3 is CASSLLGYQPQHF. For the CDR3, the DNA is TGTGCCAGCAGCTTGCTAGGGTATCAGCCCCAGCATTTT. This sequence joins TRBV5-6 and TRBJ1-5; D is undetermined. The CDR3 contains 13 residues. In germline, CDR1 is SGHDT, CDR2 YYEEEE. V was cut by 1 base and J by 5 bases, with 7 bases left in between.

Many counts were recorded for this clonotype. The chain links TRBV20-1 to TRBJ1-5; unclear D gene. The V gene lost 1 base and the J gene lost 0 bases, with 7 bases spanning the gap. The CDR3 sequence is 14 residues long. CDR1 DFQATT and CDR2 SNEGSKA come from the germline V gene (reference sequence). CDR3 in DNA: TGCAGTGCTAGAGGGGCACTTAGCAATCAGCCCCAGCATTTT. Its translation: CSARGALSNQPQHF.

The sample holds a few counts of this clonotype. The genes are TRBV25-1 and TRBJ2-7; the D is unclear. Germline values: CDR1 MGHDK, CDR2 SYGVNS. Between the trimmed V and J ends, which lost 0 bases and 3 bases, there was a span of 15 bases. The CDR3 extends over 16 amino acids. The CDR3 DNA reads TGTGCCAGCAGTGAATATGGAAGCCGTTACCGCTACGAGCAGTACTTC. Translating it yields CASSEYGSRYRYEQYF.

This clonotype was found many times. The chain employs TRBV6-4 and TRBJ1-1, with D unresolved. The ends were cut back, 1 base at V and 5 bases at J, with 8 bases in the middle. Germline CDR1 is MRHNA and CDR2 is SNTAGT. The CDR3 sequence is 13 residues long. CDR3: CASSDFKGTEAFF. The CDR3 DNA sequence: TGTGCCAGCAGTGACTTTAAGGGAACTGAAGCTTTCTTT.

On this clonotype itself: A read error may be the cause here, since a much bigger clone is one base away. The V gene is TRBV6-1, the J gene TRBJ1-5; TRBD1 agrees at 8 bases. This CDR3 region has 18 residues. Germline CDR1 reads MNHNS; CDR2 reads SASEGT. The chain's CDR3 is CASSVTGGRVAGNQHQHF. CDR3 nucleotide sequence: TGTGCCAGCAGCGTCACAGGGGGTCGCGTCGCCGGCAATCAGCACCAGCATTTT.

The chain employs TRBV12-3 or TRBV12-4 and TRBJ2-3; 8 nucleotides match TRBD2. V shed 6 bases, J shed 1 base, and the junction held 9 bases outside the gene matches. This CDR3 comprises 16 residues. The CDR3 protein is CASSQSSGSGTDTQYF. CDR3 nucleotide sequence: TGTGCCAGCAGCCAAAGCAGCGGGAGTGGCACAGATACGCAGTATTTT.

This clonotype occurred many times. The V call is TRBV7-8, the J call TRBJ2-5; 11 bases align to TRBD2. Germline V gene sequence: CDR1 SGHVS, CDR2 FQNEAQ. The V gene end was trimmed by 2 bases and the J gene end by 7 bases; junction bases not matched to a gene: 9. This CDR3 region has 16 residues. The CDR3 spells CASSLLGTSGGGTQYF. CDR3 coding DNA: TGTGCCAGCAGCTTACTCGGGACTAGCGGTGGCGGGACCCAGTACTTC.

About this clonotype itself: Germline and junction disagree at one end, which may indicate a read error. The chain employs TRBV24-1 and TRBJ2-1, with TRBD2 identical over 7 bases. The CDR3 covers 15 residues. Germline values: CDR1 KGHDR, CDR2 SFDVKD. CDR3 residues: CATNDRAGRYNEQFF. CDR3 coding DNA: TGTGCCACCAATGATCGAGCGGGAAGGTACAATGAGCAGTTCTTC.

This clonotype occurred a few times. This chain connects TRBV19 to TRBJ1-2; 7 nucleotides line up with TRBD1. This CDR3 contains 17 residues. Trimming removed 4 bases from V and 4 bases from J; junction bases left unmatched: 15. Germline V gene lookup returns CDR1 LNHDA and CDR2 SQIVND (reference sequence). CDR3 nucleotide sequence: TGTGCCAGTAGTAATGTTAGGGGGCAAAGCTGGATCTATGGCTACACCTTC. The encoded protein is CASSNVRGQSWIYGYTF. The entire variable domain, with the rest obtained from reference TRBV19 and TRBJ1-2, is as follows: DGGITQSPKYLFRKEGQNVTLSCEQNLNHDAMYWYRQDPGQGLRLIYYSQIVNDFQKGDIAEGYSVSREKKESFPLTVTSAQKNPTAFYLCASSNVRGQSWIYGYTFGSGTRLTVV.

This clonotype was counted ten times or more. The chain is built from TRBV10-2 and TRBJ1-5, with a weak D call TRBD1 (6 bases). Germline V gene data show CDR1 as WSHSY and CDR2 as SAAADI. Trimming cost V 2 bases and J 2 bases, with 13 bases left between them. The CDR3 extends over 16 amino acids. The CDR3: CASSEPGHGGNQPQHF. The CDR3 DNA reads as TGCGCCAGCAGTGAGCCGGGACACGGGGGCAATCAGCCCCAGCATTTT.